This TCR beta chain derives from a study of blood T cell repertoires in COVID-19. As for the study in general: T cells, B-cell-depleted T cells, or PBMCs supplied cDNA or gDNA.

CDR1 is MDHEN and CDR2 is SYDVKM in the germline V gene. This CDR3 region has 16 residues. Trimming cost V 6 bases and J 5 bases, with 23 bases left between them. Methods used by the authors: Amplification of reference gene primers provided the estimated nucleated cell counts. Sequenced by immunoSEQ multiplex PCR; TCRdb stores in-frame clones only, minus some. From that table come the V and J calls and clone size; the DNA was used to work out D and trimming. This sample has some 150,000 clones; 75% to 85% occur once, and the top ten carry under 3%. This sequence was found in a man aged 45-65 years with acute or convalescent COVID-19. This chain connects TRBV28 to TRBJ2-7, with a tentative D call TRBD1 (7 bases). Sequencing was carried out using peripheral blood. CDR3 sequence: CASRSLSGGRVHEQYF. The CDR3 DNA is TGTGCCAGCAGGAGCCTGTCAGGGGGGCGCGTCCACGAGCAGTACTTC.